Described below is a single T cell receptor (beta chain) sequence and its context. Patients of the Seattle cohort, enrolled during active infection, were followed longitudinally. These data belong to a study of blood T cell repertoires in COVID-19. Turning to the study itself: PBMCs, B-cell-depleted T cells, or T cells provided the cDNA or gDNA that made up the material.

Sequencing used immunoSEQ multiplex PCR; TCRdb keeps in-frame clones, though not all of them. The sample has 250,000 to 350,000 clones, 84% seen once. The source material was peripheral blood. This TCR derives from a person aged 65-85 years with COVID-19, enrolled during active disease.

The CDR3 nucleotides read TGTGCCAGCAGCGAGACAGGCCCCAACTCTGGAAACACCATATATTTT. This gives the protein CASSETGPNSGNTIYF. J is TRBJ1-3 and V is TRBV6-2 or TRBV6-3; possible D gene TRBD1, 6 bases. Per the germline V gene, CDR1 is MNHEY and CDR2 is SVGEGT. The V and J ends lost 6 bases and 0 bases respectively, with 15 bases between them. This CDR3 spans 16 amino acids.